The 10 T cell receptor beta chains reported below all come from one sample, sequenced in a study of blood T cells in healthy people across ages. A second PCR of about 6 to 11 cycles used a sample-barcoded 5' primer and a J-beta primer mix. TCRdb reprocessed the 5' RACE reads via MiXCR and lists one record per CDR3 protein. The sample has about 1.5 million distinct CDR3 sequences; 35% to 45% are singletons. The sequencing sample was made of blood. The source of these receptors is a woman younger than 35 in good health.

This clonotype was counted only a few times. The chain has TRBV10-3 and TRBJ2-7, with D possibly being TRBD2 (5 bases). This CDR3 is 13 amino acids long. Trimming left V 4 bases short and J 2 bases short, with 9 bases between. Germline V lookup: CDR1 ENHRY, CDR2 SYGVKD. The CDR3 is CAISVTAAYEQYF. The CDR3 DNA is TGTGCCATCAGTGTAACAGCGGCCTACGAGCAGTACTTC.

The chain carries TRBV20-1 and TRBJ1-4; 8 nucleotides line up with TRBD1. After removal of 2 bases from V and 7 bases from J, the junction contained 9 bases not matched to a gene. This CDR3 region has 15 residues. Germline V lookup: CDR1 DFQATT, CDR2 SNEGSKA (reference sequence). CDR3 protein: CSARSPTGVGEKLFF. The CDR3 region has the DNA TGCAGTGCTAGATCTCCGACAGGGGTGGGTGAAAAACTGTTTTTT.

The DNA of the CDR3 is TGCGCCAGCAGCCAAACTCCGGGACCGACAGGGGCAGAGACCCAGTACTTC. Its protein is CASSQTPGPTGAETQYF. This chain uses TRBV4-1 with TRBJ2-5; 8 nucleotides align to TRBD1. This CDR3 has 17 residues. Germline CDR1 reads MGHRA; CDR2 reads YSYEKL. J gave up 4 bases and V 2 bases, and 12 bases lay outside the gene matches.

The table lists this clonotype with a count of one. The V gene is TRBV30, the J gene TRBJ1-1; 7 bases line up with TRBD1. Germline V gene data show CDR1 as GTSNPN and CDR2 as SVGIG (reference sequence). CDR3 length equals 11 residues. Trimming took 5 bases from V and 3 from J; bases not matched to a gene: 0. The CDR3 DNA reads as TGTGCCTGGGACAGGGACACTGAAGCTTTCTTT. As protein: CAWDRDTEAFF.

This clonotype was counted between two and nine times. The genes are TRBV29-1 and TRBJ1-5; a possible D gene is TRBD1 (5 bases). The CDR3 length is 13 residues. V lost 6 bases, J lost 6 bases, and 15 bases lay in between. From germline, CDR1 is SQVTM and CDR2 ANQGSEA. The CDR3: CSVRQSPVQPQHF. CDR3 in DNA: TGCAGCGTACGACAGTCCCCGGTTCAGCCCCAGCATTTT.

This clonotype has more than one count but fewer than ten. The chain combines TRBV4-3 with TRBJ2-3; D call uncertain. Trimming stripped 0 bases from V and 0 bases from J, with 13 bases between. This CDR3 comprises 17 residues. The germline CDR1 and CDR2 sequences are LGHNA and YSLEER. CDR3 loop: CASSQDAAIPSTDTQYF. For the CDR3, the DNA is TGCGCCAGCAGCCAAGATGCCGCCATCCCTAGCACAGATACGCAGTATTTT.

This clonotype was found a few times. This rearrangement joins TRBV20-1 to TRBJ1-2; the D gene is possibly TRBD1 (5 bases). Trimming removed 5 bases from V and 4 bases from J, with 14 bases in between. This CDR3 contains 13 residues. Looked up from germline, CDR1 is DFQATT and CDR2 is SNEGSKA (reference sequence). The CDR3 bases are TGCAGTGCTCGGATACCTAGGGGCTATGGCTACACCTTC. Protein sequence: CSARIPRGYGYTF.

CDR3 region: CASSAQGFEHEQYF. The CDR3 DNA reads as TGTGCCAGCTCTGCACAGGGTTTTGAGCACGAGCAGTACTTC. The chain combines TRBV19 with TRBJ2-7; D is possibly TRBD1 (6 bases). The V gene lost 9 bases and the J gene lost 5 bases, with 20 bases spanning the gap. This CDR3 is 14 amino acids long. CDR1 and CDR2 from the germline V gene are LNHDA and SQIVND (reference sequence).

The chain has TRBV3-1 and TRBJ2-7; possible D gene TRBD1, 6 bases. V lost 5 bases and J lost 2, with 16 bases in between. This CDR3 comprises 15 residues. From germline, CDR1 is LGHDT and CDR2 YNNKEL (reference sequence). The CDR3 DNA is TGTGCCAGCAGCTCCAACAGATACAGGGCCTACGAGCAGTACTTC. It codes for CASSSNRYRAYEQYF.

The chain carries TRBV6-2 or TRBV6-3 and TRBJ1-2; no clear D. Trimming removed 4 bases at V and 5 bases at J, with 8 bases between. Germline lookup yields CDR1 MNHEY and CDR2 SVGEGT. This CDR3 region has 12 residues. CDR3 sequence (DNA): TGTGCCAGCAGTTGGGTGGATTATGGCTACACCTTC. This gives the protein CASSWVDYGYTF.